The 7 T cell receptor beta chains reported below all come from one sample, sequenced in a study of CD8+CD57+ T cells in acquired aplastic anemia. Profiling of TCR beta VDJ combinations and CDR3 sequences used genomic DNA as template. TCRdb used MiXCR to reprocess the reads, holding one entry per CDR3 protein. Here the sample spans some 140,000 distinct CDR3 sequences, more than 35% being singletons. The sample taken for sequencing was sorted CD4+, CD8+, or CD8+CD57+ T cells (not recorded which) from PBMCs. The origin of the receptors is a human donor in good health, serving as a control.

Note on this clonotype: Being one base from a much bigger clone, this may be a read error. The chain is built from TRBV24-1 and TRBJ1-2; D gene unclear. This CDR3 spans 15 amino acids. V lost 6 bases, J lost 4 bases, and 17 bases lay in between. Germline lookup yields CDR1 KGHDR and CDR2 SFDVKD. As DNA, the CDR3 is TGTGCCACCAGTTTCGAGTCTTCATTGATCTATGGCTACACCTTC. Translation: CATSFESSLIYGYTF.

This clonotype turned up a few times. The chain links TRBV27 to TRBJ1-5; a weak D match, TRBD1 (5 bases). Trimming took 0 bases from V and 7 from J, leaving 10 bases between them. This CDR3 comprises 14 residues. CDR1 is MNHEY and CDR2 is SMNVEV in the germline V gene (reference sequence). The CDR3 DNA follows: TGTGCCAGCAGTTTATCCTCAGGGAGGCAGCCCCAGCATTTT. Its protein is CASSLSSGRQPQHF.

This clonotype was picked up many times. CDR3 region: CASGGTSPDTQYF. CDR3 nucleotides: TGTGCCAGCGGGGGGACTAGCCCAGATACGCAGTATTTT. V and J are TRBV2 and TRBJ2-3, with TRBD2 matching 9 bases. The CDR3 has 13 amino acids. Germline trimming cut 8 bases from V and 4 bases from J; bases unmatched to any gene: 4. Germline loops: CDR1 SNHLY, CDR2 FYNNEI. Looking up the rest from reference TRBV2 and TRBJ2-3 gives the full variable domain: EPEVTQTPSHQVTQMGQEVILRCVPISNHLYFYWYRQILGQKVEFLVSFYNNEISEKSEIFDDQFSVERPDGSNFTLKIRSTKLEDSAMYFCASGGTSPDTQYFGPGTRLTVL.

This clonotype was counted a few times. The chain links TRBV2 to TRBJ1-5; maybe TRBD1 (6 bases). Germline CDR1 is SNHLY and CDR2 is FYNNEI. This CDR3 region has 15 residues. V was clipped by 6 bases and J by 5 bases, with 17 bases between them. CDR3 DNA sequence: TGTGCCAGCAGCTCTGGACAGCCGCCCTATCAGCCCCAGCATTTT. This codes for CASSSGQPPYQPQHF. Full variable domain (outside the CDR3, taken from reference TRBV2 and TRBJ1-5): EPEVTQTPSHQVTQMGQEVILRCVPISNHLYFYWYRQILGQKVEFLVSFYNNEISEKSEIFDDQFSVERPDGSNFTLKIRSTKLEDSAMYFCASSSGQPPYQPQHFGDGTRLSIL.

In the case of this clonotype: A much bigger clone sits one base away, suggesting this may be a read error. Without the conserved terminal phenylalanine or tryptophan, this CDR3 likely stems from a read error. The chain links TRBV20-1 to TRBJ1-5, with D possibly matching TRBD1 (5 bases). The V end lost 3 bases, the J end lost 6 bases, and 21 bases lay between the germline ends. The CDR3 loop spans 16 amino acids. CDR1 is DFQATT, CDR2 SNEGSKA, per germline (reference sequence). The DNA of the CDR3 is TGCAGTGCTAGGAGGAGGGCGGGGGTAAAGGGTCAGCCCCAGCATCTT. It encodes CSARRRAGVKGQPQHL.

This clonotype was recorded many times. The chain joins TRBV12-3 or TRBV12-4 to TRBJ1-6; TRBD1 is a possible D gene (6 bases). CDR3 length: 18 amino acids. The V end was cut by 3 bases, the J end by 0 bases, with 15 bases between. The CDR3 loop is CASSFGGQLSSYNSPLHF. The CDR3 DNA reads as TGTGCCAGCAGTTTTGGGGGACAATTAAGCTCCTATAATTCACCCCTCCACTTT.

The CDR3 sequence is CSARDQASEAFF. Here the CDR3 DNA reads TGCAGTGCTAGAGATCAGGCGAGTGAAGCTTTCTTT. The chain recombines TRBV20-1 with TRBJ1-1; D gene unclear. V was cut by 0 bases and J by 7 bases, with 9 bases left in between. Germline V gene lookup returns CDR1 DFQATT and CDR2 SNEGSKA (reference sequence). The CDR3 is made up of 12 amino acids.